These 4 T cell receptor beta chains came from one sample sequenced in a study of neurological immune-mediated disorders. Noted time point: longitudinal time-point 3. TCRdb re-analysed the 5' RACE reads in MiXCR, keeping a single row per CDR3 protein. The sample includes around 53,000 distinct CDR3 sequences, roughly 8% seen only once; the top ten take 1.9%. Sequencing input: PBMCs. These receptors all stem from a woman between 40 and 50 years old in good health.

This clonotype was seen only a few times. This sequence joins TRBV9 and TRBJ2-3, with 11 nucleotides matching TRBD2. This CDR3 contains 19 residues. V shed 4 bases, J shed 2 bases, and the junction held 15 bases outside the gene matches. Germline lookup yields CDR1 SGDLS and CDR2 YYNGEE. CDR3 nucleotide sequence: TGTGCCAGCAGCACACCAGGAGGGGCTAGCGGGGGGTCCACAGATACGCAGTATTTT. It translates to CASSTPGGASGGSTDTQYF.

The chain joins TRBV5-6 to TRBJ1-1; D remains unclear. The CDR3 contains 14 residues. Trimming cost V 4 bases and J 0 bases, with 10 bases left between them. Per germline, CDR1 SGHDT and CDR2 YYEEEE. The CDR3 protein is CASSIRHLNTEAFF. The DNA of the CDR3 is TGTGCCAGCAGCATCCGACACCTGAACACTGAAGCTTTCTTT.

Many counts were recorded for this clonotype. The chain recombines TRBV5-1 with TRBJ1-4; 7 bases fit TRBD1. The length of the CDR3 is 14 residues. V was pared by 4 bases and J by 7 bases, with 7 bases of the junction left unmatched. Germline-derived CDR1 and CDR2 are SGHRS and YFSETQ. CDR3 bases: TGCGCCAGCAGCGCGGCAGGGGGGACTGAAAAACTGTTTTTT. Translation gives CASSAAGGTEKLFF.

This clonotype was recorded at least ten times. The chain employs TRBV30 and TRBJ2-3; D gene ambiguous. Germline assignment: CDR1 GTSNPN and CDR2 SVGIG (reference sequence). The ends were cut back, 2 bases at V and 3 bases at J, with 9 bases in the middle. The CDR3 sequence is 13 residues long. The chain's CDR3 is CAWSRDRTDTQYF. The DNA of the CDR3 is TGTGCCTGGAGTCGCGATCGTACAGATACGCAGTATTTT.